A selection of T cell receptor beta chains follows, all from one sample in a study of cytomegalovirus exposure and HLA in healthy donors. Clones were read by immunoSEQ multiplex PCR, and TCRdb kept only the in-frame ones, dropping some. The sample lists some 100,000 clones; more than 65% were seen once. Sequenced input: PBMCs. The receptors were sampled from a man aged 40-50 years in good health and CMV-seropositive. The CDR3 runs from the conserved cysteine through the conserved F or W. A D gene is named only where the DNA matches it firmly. A row's size may be missing; if present it is once, few, many or a size class.

J gene: TRBJ1-2
clone size: -
D gene: -
V gene: TRBV7-2
CDR3 protein: CASSLGGNYGYTF
CDR3 DNA: TGTGCCAGCAGCTTAGGCGGGAACTATGGCTACACCTTC

J gene: TRBJ2-6
clone size: few
D gene: -
V gene: TRBV2
CDR3 protein: CASSELGSGANGLTF
CDR3 DNA: TGTGCCAGCAGTGAACTCGGATCTGGGGCCAACGGCCTGACTTTC

J gene: TRBJ2-5
clone size: once
D gene: -
V gene: TRBV10-3
CDR3 protein: CATYSGETQYF
CDR3 DNA: TGTGCCACCTACTCCGGGGAGACCCAGTACTTC

J gene: TRBJ2-1
clone size: -
D gene: TRBD1
V gene: TRBV5-1
CDR3 protein: CASSLVGGGDNEQFF
CDR3 DNA: TGCGCCAGCAGCTTGGTAGGGGGCGGAGACAATGAGCAGTTCTTC

J gene: TRBJ1-2
clone size: -
D gene: TRBD1
V gene: TRBV7-2
CDR3 protein: CASSTYRGQGGYGYTF
CDR3 DNA: TGTGCCAGCAGCACCTACCGTGGACAGGGCGGCTATGGCTACACCTTC

J gene: TRBJ1-6
clone size: once
D gene: -
V gene: TRBV5-1
CDR3 protein: CASSLMLTSGDHSPLHF
CDR3 DNA: TGCGCCAGCAGCTTGATGCTAACATCAGGGGACCATTCACCCCTCCACTTT

J gene: TRBJ2-2
clone size: -
D gene: -
V gene: TRBV30
CDR3 protein: CAWSAASLRFSGELFF
CDR3 DNA: TGTGCCTGGAGTGCTGCTAGCCTCCGCTTTTCCGGGGAGCTGTTTTTT

J gene: TRBJ2-3
clone size: once
D gene: -
V gene: TRBV11-3
CDR3 protein: CASSLTGIGTDTQYF
CDR3 DNA: TGTGCCAGCAGCCTAACAGGGATCGGCACAGATACGCAGTATTTT

J gene: TRBJ2-2
clone size: -
D gene: -
V gene: TRBV5-4
CDR3 protein: CASSFRYANTGELFF
CDR3 DNA: TGTGCCAGCAGCTTTAGATACGCGAACACCGGGGAGCTGTTTTTT

J gene: TRBJ1-4
clone size: -
D gene: -
V gene: TRBV28
CDR3 protein: CASLGPRGASNEKLFF
CDR3 DNA: TGTGCCAGTTTGGGCCCCCGGGGTGCCTCTAATGAAAAACTGTTTTTT

J gene: TRBJ2-7
clone size: -
D gene: TRBD2
V gene: TRBV6-5
CDR3 protein: CASSSTSGASYEQYF
CDR3 DNA: TGTGCCAGCAGTTCGACTAGCGGGGCCTCCTACGAGCAGTACTTC

J gene: TRBJ2-7
clone size: -
D gene: TRBD2
V gene: TRBV14
CDR3 protein: CASSQDSWLAGGLNF
CDR3 DNA: TGTGCCAGCAGCCAAGATTCCTGGCTAGCGGGGGGTCTGAACTTC

J gene: TRBJ2-2
clone size: -
D gene: -
V gene: TRBV5-4
CDR3 protein: CASSPGLAGELFF
CDR3 DNA: TGTGCCAGCAGCCCGGGGTTGGCCGGGGAGCTGTTTTTT

J gene: TRBJ2-5
clone size: -
D gene: -
V gene: TRBV7-9
CDR3 protein: CASSFGPRGETQYF
CDR3 DNA: TGTGCCAGCAGCTTCGGTCCGCGGGGAGAGACCCAGTACTTC

J gene: TRBJ2-7
clone size: -
D gene: TRBD1
V gene: TRBV5-1
CDR3 protein: CASSTGTGRGHVFEQYF
CDR3 DNA: TGCGCCAGCAGCACGGGGACAGGTCGGGGCCACGTTTTCGAGCAGTACTTC

J gene: TRBJ2-7
clone size: -
D gene: -
V gene: TRBV4-2
CDR3 protein: CASSQVWGTPSYEQYF
CDR3 DNA: TGTGCCAGCAGCCAAGTTTGGGGGACACCGTCCTACGAGCAGTACTTC

J gene: TRBJ1-4
clone size: -
D gene: -
V gene: TRBV7-2
CDR3 protein: CASSFQDWEKLFF
CDR3 DNA: TGTGCCAGCAGCTTCCAGGACTGGGAAAAACTGTTTTTT

J gene: TRBJ2-1
clone size: -
D gene: TRBD2
V gene: TRBV5-1
CDR3 protein: CASSLTSGGANEQFF
CDR3 DNA: TGCGCCAGCAGCTTAACTAGCGGGGGGGCCAATGAGCAGTTCTTC

J gene: TRBJ2-3
clone size: -
D gene: -
V gene: TRBV9
CDR3 protein: CASSVVSANTDTQYF
CDR3 DNA: TGTGCCAGCAGCGTAGTTAGCGCCAACACAGATACGCAGTATTTT

J gene: TRBJ1-1
clone size: once
D gene: -
V gene: TRBV18
CDR3 protein: CASSPRQNTEAFF
CDR3 DNA: TGTGCCAGCTCACCTCGACAGAACACTGAAGCTTTCTTT

J gene: TRBJ2-1
clone size: -
D gene: TRBD2
V gene: TRBV4-1
CDR3 protein: CASSHPIAGGSYNEQFF
CDR3 DNA: TGCGCCAGCAGCCACCCTATAGCGGGGGGTTCCTACAATGAGCAGTTCTTC

J gene: TRBJ2-7
clone size: -
D gene: TRBD2
V gene: TRBV11-1
CDR3 protein: CASSSRLAGDYEQYF
CDR3 DNA: TGTGCCAGCAGCTCGAGACTAGCGGGGGACTACGAGCAGTACTTC

J gene: TRBJ1-2
clone size: -
D gene: TRBD1
V gene: TRBV2
CDR3 protein: CASSQQGNYGYTF
CDR3 DNA: TGTGCCAGCAGTCAACAGGGGAACTATGGCTACACCTTC

J gene: TRBJ2-3
clone size: -
D gene: TRBD2
V gene: TRBV5-4
CDR3 protein: CASSRGLIAGGRDTQYF
CDR3 DNA: TGTGCCAGCAGCAGGGGACTCATAGCGGGGGGCAGGGATACGCAGTATTTT

J gene: TRBJ2-1
clone size: once
D gene: TRBD2
V gene: TRBV28
CDR3 protein: CASSPTSGGAPYNEQFF
CDR3 DNA: TGTGCCAGCAGTCCGACTAGCGGGGGGGCTCCCTACAATGAGCAGTTCTTC

J gene: TRBJ1-4
clone size: -
D gene: -
V gene: TRBV28
CDR3 protein: CASSSLVGEKLFF
CDR3 DNA: TGTGCCAGCAGTTCACTGGTGGGCGAAAAACTGTTTTTT

J gene: TRBJ2-3
clone size: once
D gene: -
V gene: TRBV7-6
CDR3 protein: CASSSSRDTQYF
CDR3 DNA: TGTGCCAGCAGCTCTAGTCGAGATACGCAGTATTTT

J gene: TRBJ1-1
clone size: -
D gene: -
V gene: TRBV19
CDR3 protein: CASSIVAGINTEAFF
CDR3 DNA: TGTGCCAGTAGTATTGTTGCAGGGATTAACACTGAAGCTTTCTTT

J gene: TRBJ1-5
clone size: -
D gene: TRBD1
V gene: TRBV27
CDR3 protein: CASSPGQHNQPQHF
CDR3 DNA: TGTGCCAGCTCTCCGGGACAGCACAATCAGCCCCAGCATTTT

J gene: TRBJ1-1
clone size: -
D gene: TRBD1
V gene: TRBV6-1
CDR3 protein: CASSEHFTGGVGAFF
CDR3 DNA: TGTGCCAGCAGTGAGCATTTTACAGGGGGCGTTGGCGCTTTCTTT

J gene: TRBJ1-5
clone size: -
D gene: -
V gene: TRBV29-1
CDR3 protein: CSVSLRGQPQHF
CDR3 DNA: TGCAGCGTTAGTCTCAGGGGTCAGCCCCAGCATTTT

J gene: TRBJ1-1
clone size: -
D gene: -
V gene: TRBV28
CDR3 protein: CASSNDGPGAFF
CDR3 DNA: TGTGCCAGCAGTAATGACGGCCCGGGGGCTTTCTTT

J gene: TRBJ2-3
clone size: -
D gene: -
V gene: TRBV10-3
CDR3 protein: CAISESLAADTQYF
CDR3 DNA: TGTGCCATCAGTGAGTCGTTAGCTGCGGATACGCAGTATTTT

J gene: TRBJ1-2
clone size: -
D gene: -
V gene: TRBV20-1
CDR3 protein: CSARGRGYTF
CDR3 DNA: TGCAGTGCTAGGGGCCGGGGCTACACCTTC

J gene: TRBJ2-1
clone size: -
D gene: TRBD1
V gene: TRBV5-4
CDR3 protein: CASSPGQSSSYNEQFF
CDR3 DNA: TGTGCCAGCAGCCCGGGACAGTCCAGCTCCTACAATGAGCAGTTCTTC

J gene: TRBJ1-6
clone size: -
D gene: -
V gene: TRBV4-3
CDR3 protein: CASSRVGGGYNSPLHF
CDR3 DNA: TGCGCCAGCAGCCGGGTTGGAGGAGGCTATAATTCACCCCTCCACTTT

J gene: TRBJ2-3
clone size: once
D gene: TRBD2
V gene: TRBV7-8
CDR3 protein: CASSSKLAGYQSDTQYF
CDR3 DNA: TGTGCCAGCAGCTCCAAACTAGCGGGGTATCAGTCAGATACGCAGTATTTT

J gene: TRBJ2-3
clone size: -
D gene: TRBD2
V gene: TRBV7-3
CDR3 protein: CASKRGGAGTDTQYF
CDR3 DNA: TGTGCCAGCAAGCGGGGGGGGGCAGGCACAGATACGCAGTATTTT

J gene: TRBJ1-1
clone size: -
D gene: TRBD1
V gene: TRBV15
CDR3 protein: CATSREGQGFPNTEAFF
CDR3 DNA: TGTGCCACCAGCAGAGAGGGACAGGGGTTCCCGAACACTGAAGCTTTCTTT

J gene: TRBJ1-4
clone size: -
D gene: -
V gene: TRBV28
CDR3 protein: CASREIKGLTNEKLFF
CDR3 DNA: TGTGCCAGCAGGGAGATCAAGGGGTTGACTAATGAAAAACTGTTTTTT

J gene: TRBJ2-3
clone size: -
D gene: -
V gene: TRBV5-1
CDR3 protein: CASSLAGGVTDTQYF
CDR3 DNA: TGCGCCAGCAGCTTGGCCGGCGGGGTCACAGATACGCAGTATTTT

J gene: TRBJ1-5
clone size: -
D gene: TRBD1
V gene: TRBV7-8
CDR3 protein: CASSPRTGRNQPQHF
CDR3 DNA: TGTGCCAGCAGCCCTAGGACAGGGAGGAATCAGCCCCAGCATTTT